This entry is about one TCR beta chain. The data derive from a study of T cell responses to AZD1222 COVID-19 vaccine. V was pared by 8 bases and J by 0 bases, with 7 bases of the junction left unmatched. Germline CDR1 and CDR2: LNHDA and SQIVND (reference sequence). The CDR3 is 16 residues long. Clones were sequenced by immunoSEQ multiplex PCR, and TCRdb holds only the in-frame ones, with some missing. The table lists 75,000 to 95,000 clones, 90% of them singletons. The chain is built from TRBV19 and TRBJ2-6; 7 bases line up with TRBD2. Sample: peripheral blood, taken on day 0 of AZD1222 vaccination. The origin of this receptor is an adult in good health. In nucleotides, the CDR3 is TGTGCCAGTTTGATAACGGGGGGCTCTGGGGCCAACGTCCTGACTTTC. It codes for CASLITGGSGANVLTF.